Listed below are T cell receptor beta chains from one sample, sequenced in a study of T cell responses to AZD1222 COVID-19 vaccine. Measured with immunoSEQ multiplex PCR; TCRdb has only the in-frame clones, and not every one. Of over 100,000 clones in the sample, around nine tenths were seen once. The sequenced sample was peripheral blood, obtained on day 0 of AZD1222 vaccination. These receptor sequences come from an adult in good health. Each CDR3 is given with its conserved first and last residue. The order of the fields is CDR3 DNA, CDR3 protein, V gene, clone size, J gene, D gene. The D gene is left open where the match is weak. The size of a clone is reported for some rows only, either as once, few or many, or as a class for expanded clones.

TGTGCCAGCAGCTTGCGCAGATACTATGGCTACACCTTC | CASSLRRYYGYTF | TRBV5-6 | - | TRBJ1-2 | -
TGTGCCAGCAGCTTGGGGACAGGGGTCACTGAAGCTTTCTTT | CASSLGTGVTEAFF | TRBV7-9 | - | TRBJ1-1 | TRBD1
TGTGCCAGCAGCCTGCGGGGAACGGGTGAAGCTTTCTTT | CASSLRGTGEAFF | TRBV3-1/TRBV3-2 | - | TRBJ1-1 | -
TGCGCCAGCAGCTTACTGGACGGGGTCAGCAATAATTCACCCCTCCACTTT | CASSLLDGVSNNSPLHF | TRBV5-1 | - | TRBJ1-6 | -
TGTGCCAGCAGCAGAAACGGACAGGAACCTTCGTACGAGCAGTACTTC | CASSRNGQEPSYEQYF | TRBV7-2 | - | TRBJ2-7 | TRBD1
TGTGCCAGCAGTTTTCAAACTGGCGGCCCAGATACGCAGTATTTT | CASSFQTGGPDTQYF | TRBV28 | - | TRBJ2-3 | -
TGCGCCAGCGGGGGCGGCGGTTGGTCGAACTATGGCTACACCTTC | CASGGGGWSNYGYTF | TRBV5-1 | - | TRBJ1-2 | -
TGTGCCAGCTCCAGACCGAACACTGAAGCTTTCTTT | CASSRPNTEAFF | TRBV18 | once | TRBJ1-1 | -
TGTGCCAGCAGCGATGACAGGGACTTTCTTCTTGGCTACACCTTC | CASSDDRDFLLGYTF | TRBV7-9 | - | TRBJ1-2 | TRBD1
TGTGCCACCATGCTTAGGGGTGAAAAACTGTTTTTT | CATMLRGEKLFF | TRBV2 | - | TRBJ1-4 | -
TGTGCCAGCAGCCAAGATTCGAGGGCCTACGAGCAGTACTTC | CASSQDSRAYEQYF | TRBV4-2 | - | TRBJ2-7 | -
TGTGCCAGCAGTTTAGGAGGGAGGGGTGAAAAACTGTTTTTT | CASSLGGRGEKLFF | TRBV28 | few | TRBJ1-4 | -
TGTGCCTGGAGTGTAGCCCCGGGGAACACTGAAGCTTTCTTT | CAWSVAPGNTEAFF | TRBV30 | - | TRBJ1-1 | -